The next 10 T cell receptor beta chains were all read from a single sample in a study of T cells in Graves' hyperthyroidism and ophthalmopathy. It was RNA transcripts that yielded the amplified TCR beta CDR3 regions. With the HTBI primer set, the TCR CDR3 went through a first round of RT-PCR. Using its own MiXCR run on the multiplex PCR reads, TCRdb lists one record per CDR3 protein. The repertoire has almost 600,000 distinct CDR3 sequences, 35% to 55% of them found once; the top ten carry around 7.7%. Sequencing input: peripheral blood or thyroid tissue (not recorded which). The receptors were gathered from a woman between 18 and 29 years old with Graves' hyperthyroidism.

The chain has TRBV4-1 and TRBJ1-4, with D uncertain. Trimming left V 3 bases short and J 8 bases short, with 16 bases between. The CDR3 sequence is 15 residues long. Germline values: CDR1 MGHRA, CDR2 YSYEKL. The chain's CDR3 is CASSQEPTEGEKLFF. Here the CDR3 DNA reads TGCGCCAGCAGCCAGGAACCTACCGAGGGCGAAAAACTGTTTTTT.

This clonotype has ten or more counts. The CDR3 region is CASSHPTSGSGYEQYF. The DNA of the CDR3 is TGCGCCAGCAGCCACCCGACTAGCGGGAGCGGGTACGAGCAGTACTTC. The chain is built from TRBV4-1 and TRBJ2-7; 12 bases are shared with TRBD2. The CDR3 contains 16 residues. V trimming: 3 bases; J trimming: 4 bases; junction bases outside the gene matches: 7. Germline CDR1 is MGHRA and CDR2 is YSYEKL.

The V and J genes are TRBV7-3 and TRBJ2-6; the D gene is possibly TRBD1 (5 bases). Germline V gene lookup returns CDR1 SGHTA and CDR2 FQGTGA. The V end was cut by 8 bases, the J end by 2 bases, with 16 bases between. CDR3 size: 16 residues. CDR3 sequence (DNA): TGTGCCAGCTCACCACCGGGCAGGGCTGGGGCCAACGTCCTGACTTTC. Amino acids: CASSPPGRAGANVLTF.

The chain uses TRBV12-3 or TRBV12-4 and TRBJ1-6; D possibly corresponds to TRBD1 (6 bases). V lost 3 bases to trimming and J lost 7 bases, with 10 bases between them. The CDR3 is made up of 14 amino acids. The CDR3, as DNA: TGTGCCAGCAGTTTCGGGGGCAGGAATTCACCCCTCCACTTT. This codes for CASSFGGRNSPLHF.

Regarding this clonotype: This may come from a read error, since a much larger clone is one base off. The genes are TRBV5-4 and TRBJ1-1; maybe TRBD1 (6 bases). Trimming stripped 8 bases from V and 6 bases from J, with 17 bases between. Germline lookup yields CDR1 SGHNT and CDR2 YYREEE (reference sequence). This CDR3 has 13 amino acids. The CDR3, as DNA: TGTGCCAGTTCCCAGTCTGGGGGGCCTGAAGCTTTCTTT. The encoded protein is CASSQSGGPEAFF.

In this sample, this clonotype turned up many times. The CDR3: CASSLEGFQTFF. CDR3 in DNA: TGTGCCAGCAGTTTGGAGGGTTTTCAAACTTTCTTT. This rearrangement joins TRBV12-3 or TRBV12-4 to TRBJ1-1; D is ambiguous. The ends were cut back, 3 bases at V and 12 bases at J, with 14 bases in the middle. The CDR3 length is 12 residues.

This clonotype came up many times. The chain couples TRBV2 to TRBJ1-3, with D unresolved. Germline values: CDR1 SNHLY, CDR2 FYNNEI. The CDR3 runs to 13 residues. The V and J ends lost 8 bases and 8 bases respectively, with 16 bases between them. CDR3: CASSLDRQYTIYF. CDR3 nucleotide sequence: TGTGCCAGCTCCCTGGACCGGCAGTACACCATATATTTT. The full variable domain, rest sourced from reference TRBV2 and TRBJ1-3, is EPEVTQTPSHQVTQMGQEVILRCVPISNHLYFYWYRQILGQKVEFLVSFYNNEISEKSEIFDDQFSVERPDGSNFTLKIRSTKLEDSAMYFCASSLDRQYTIYFGEGSWLTVV.

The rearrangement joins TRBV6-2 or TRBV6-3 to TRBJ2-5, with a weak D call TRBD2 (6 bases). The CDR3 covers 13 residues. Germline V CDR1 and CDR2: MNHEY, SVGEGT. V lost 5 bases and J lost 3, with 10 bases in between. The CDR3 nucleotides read TGTGCCAGCAGTCGGGACTCGGAAGAGACCCAGTACTTC. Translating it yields CASSRDSEETQYF.

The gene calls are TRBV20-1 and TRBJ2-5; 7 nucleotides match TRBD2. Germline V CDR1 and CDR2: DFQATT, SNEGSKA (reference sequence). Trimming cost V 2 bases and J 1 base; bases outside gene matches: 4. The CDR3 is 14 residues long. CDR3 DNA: TGCAGTGCTAGACGGGGAGGGCTCCAAGAGACCCAGTACTTC. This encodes CSARRGGLQETQYF.

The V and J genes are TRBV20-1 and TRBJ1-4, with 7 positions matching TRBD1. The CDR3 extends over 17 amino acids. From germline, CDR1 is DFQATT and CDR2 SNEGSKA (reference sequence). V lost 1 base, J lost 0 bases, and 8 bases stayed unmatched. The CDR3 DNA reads TGCAGTGCTAGAGGGCAGGGGGTGAGGGCAACTAATGAAAAACTGTTTTTT. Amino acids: CSARGQGVRATNEKLFF.